This T cell receptor beta chain was identified in a study of T cells in Graves' hyperthyroidism and ophthalmopathy. Study-wide results and limits: Patients with ophthalmopathy were separated from those with stable hyperthyroidism by a 13 V-J model.

Amplified TCR beta CDR3 regions came from RNA transcripts. The TCR CDR3 was amplified in a first-round RT-PCR using the HTBI primer set. Each CDR3 protein gets one entry after TCRdb re-called the multiplex PCR reads with MiXCR. The sample contains hundreds of thousands of distinct CDR3 sequences, over 35% of which appear only once. Only a few counts were recorded for this clonotype. The antigen is not known. Germline V gene sequence: CDR1 SEHNR, CDR2 FQNEAQ (reference sequence). Deletions cut 1 base from V and 6 bases from J, with 6 bases between. The length of the CDR3 is 13 residues. Sequenced: blood. The receptor comes from a woman in her thirties or forties with Graves' hyperthyroidism. The V and J genes are TRBV7-9 and TRBJ2-2; the D is unclear. DNA of the CDR3: TGTGCCAGCAGCTTAGGGATTCCCGGGGAGCTGTTTTTT. Translating it yields CASSLGIPGELFF.